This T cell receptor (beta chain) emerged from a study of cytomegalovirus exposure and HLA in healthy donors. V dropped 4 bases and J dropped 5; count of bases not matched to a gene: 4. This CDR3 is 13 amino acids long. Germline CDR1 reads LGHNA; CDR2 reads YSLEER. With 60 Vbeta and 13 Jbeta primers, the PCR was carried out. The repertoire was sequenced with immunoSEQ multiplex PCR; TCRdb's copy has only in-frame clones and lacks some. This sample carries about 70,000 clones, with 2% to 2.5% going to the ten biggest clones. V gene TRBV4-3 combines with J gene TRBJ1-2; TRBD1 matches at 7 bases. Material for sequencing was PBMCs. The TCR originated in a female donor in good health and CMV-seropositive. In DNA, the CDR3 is TGCGCCAGCAGCCGCGACAGGGAATATGGCTACACCTTC. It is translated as CASSRDREYGYTF.